These 20 T cell receptor beta chains came from one sample sequenced in a study of shared clonotypes between healthy human individuals. CD45RO-negative, CCR7-selected cells formed the naive CD8 fraction, which excluded terminally differentiated effector memory CD45RA+ cells. Measured with immunoSEQ multiplex PCR; TCRdb has only the in-frame clones, and not every one. The repertoire holds about 2.1 million clones, with just over 90% as singletons. The sample was naive CD8+ T cells from PBMCs. These receptors were taken from a man aged 18 to 30 in good health. Some clones in this sample may be carry-over from other donors' samples.

The chain couples TRBV7-9 to TRBJ2-1; 7 bases are shared with TRBD1. Germline CDR1 is SEHNR and CDR2 is FQNEAQ (reference sequence). The CDR3 extends over 15 amino acids. The trim removed 7 bases at V and 2 bases at J, leaving 8 bases unmatched. The CDR3 loop reads CASNPTGTPYNEQFF. CDR3 DNA: TGTGCCAGCAATCCGACAGGGACCCCCTACAATGAGCAGTTCTTC.

The chain employs TRBV7-9 and TRBJ2-7; 8 bases agree with TRBD1. CDR1 and CDR2 (germline): SEHNR, FQNEAQ (reference sequence). J lost 1 base, V lost 8 bases, and 4 bases had no gene match. This CDR3 region has 13 residues. CDR3 region: CASRDRTSYEQYF. CDR3 DNA: TGTGCCAGCCGGGACAGGACTTCCTACGAGCAGTACTTC.

Worth noting for this clone: The same CDR3 also results from other DNA sequences found in this sample. The V and J genes are TRBV7-3 and TRBJ1-1; D gene uncertain. V shed 5 bases and J shed 1 base, with 8 bases lying between them. CDR1 and CDR2 (germline): SGHTA, FQGTGA. This CDR3 is 13 amino acids long. The CDR3 spells CASSLGRNTEAFF. CDR3 DNA sequence: TGTGCCAGCAGCCTCGGACGGAACACTGAAGCTTTCTTT.

CDR3 sequence reads: CASREYLVVDTEAFF. The CDR3 coding sequence is TGTGCCAGCAGGGAATATTTGGTGGTGGACACTGAAGCTTTCTTT. V gene TRBV6-1 combines with J gene TRBJ1-1, with D unclear. Germline CDR1 and CDR2: MNHNS and SASEGT. Trimming removed 6 bases from V and 3 bases from J, with 17 bases in between. CDR3 size: 15 residues.

This sequence joins TRBV2 and TRBJ1-2, with D possibly TRBD1 on 6 matching bases. Per germline, CDR1 SNHLY and CDR2 FYNNEI. V lost 6 bases to trimming and J lost 12 bases, with 14 bases between them. This CDR3 has 11 residues. CDR3 loop: CASREGHRNTF. The CDR3 region has the DNA TGTGCCAGCAGGGAGGGACATCGAAACACCTTC.

The chain joins TRBV7-3 to TRBJ1-1, with a weak D call TRBD1 (5 bases). The V gene lost 2 bases and the J gene lost 0 bases, with 13 bases spanning the gap. There are 16 residues in the CDR3. Germline V CDR1 and CDR2: SGHTA, FQGTGA. CDR3 sequence: CASSLYRGVMNTEAFF. The DNA for the CDR3 is TGTGCCAGCAGCTTATACCGGGGCGTCATGAACACTGAAGCTTTCTTT.

This clone occurred once. The V call is TRBV27, the J call TRBJ2-7, with D perhaps given as TRBD1 or TRBD2 (6 bases each). Trimming left V 5 bases short and J 2 bases short, with 10 bases between. The CDR3 consists of 13 residues. Germline V gives CDR1 MNHEY, CDR2 SMNVEV (reference sequence). The CDR3 loop reads CASSVGGTYEQYF. For the CDR3, the DNA is TGTGCCAGCAGTGTGGGGGGCACCTACGAGCAGTACTTC.

This sequence joins TRBV19 and TRBJ1-1, with 9 bases identical to TRBD1. Per the germline V gene, CDR1 is LNHDA and CDR2 is SQIVND (reference sequence). The CDR3 contains 18 residues. With V trimmed by 3 bases and J by 1 base, 12 bases remained unmatched. CDR3 in DNA: TGTGCCAGTAGTATCCCGACAGGGGGTGAAAGTTGGAACACTGAAGCTTTCTTT. Translation: CASSIPTGGESWNTEAFF.

This rearrangement joins TRBV6-1 to TRBJ2-1; 7 positions match TRBD1. Unmatched junction bases numbered 10, after V lost 2 bases and J lost 9 bases. This CDR3 has 15 amino acids. CDR1 is MNHNS and CDR2 is SASEGT in the germline V gene. The CDR3 region is CASSEPPTGYGEQFF. The CDR3 nucleotides read TGTGCCAGCAGTGAACCCCCGACAGGGTACGGTGAGCAGTTCTTC.

This clone was seen a single time. V usage is TRBV11-1 and J usage is TRBJ1-2; 10 nucleotides line up with TRBD1. From germline, CDR1 is SGHAT and CDR2 FQDESV (reference sequence). The length of the CDR3 is 14 residues. J gave up 6 bases and V 5 bases, and 6 bases lay outside the gene matches. The CDR3 DNA reads TGTGCCAGCAGCGATCGGACAGGGGGGCATGGCTACACCTTC. Residues: CASSDRTGGHGYTF. The entire variable domain, with the rest obtained from reference TRBV11-1 and TRBJ1-2, is as follows: EAEVAQSPRYKITEKSQAVAFWCDPISGHATLYWYRQILGQGPELLVQFQDESVVDDSQLPKDRFSAERLKGVDSTLKIQPAELGDSAMYLCASSDRTGGHGYTFGSGTRLTVV.

As for this clone: Other DNA variants within this sample encode the same CDR3. The V call is TRBV11-2, the J call TRBJ1-2, with D possibly matching TRBD1 (6 bases). V dropped 5 bases and J dropped 2 bases, with 15 bases sitting between them. CDR3 size: 15 residues. Germline V gene lookup returns CDR1 SGHAT and CDR2 FQNNGV. CDR3 DNA: TGTGCCAGCAGCACCCGAGGTCAGGGGAACTATGGCTACACCTTC. It specifies CASSTRGQGNYGYTF.

The chain is built from TRBV5-6 and TRBJ1-4; D is undetermined. Germline V gene sequence: CDR1 SGHDT, CDR2 YYEEEE. The V end was cut by 4 bases, the J end by 3 bases, with 16 bases between. The CDR3 has 16 amino acids. CDR3 nucleotides: TGTGCCAGCAGCCAACTCGTAGCGGCGGCTAATGAAAAACTGTTTTTT. Translating it yields CASSQLVAAANEKLFF.

Comments on this clone: This sample includes further DNA sequences coding for the same CDR3. This chain uses TRBV27 with TRBJ2-7; possible D gene TRBD2, 6 bases. CDR1 is MNHEY and CDR2 is SMNVEV in the germline V gene (reference sequence). V lost 2 bases, J lost 4 bases, and 12 bases lay in between. This CDR3 comprises 14 residues. The CDR3 is CASSLGGSGYEQYF. The CDR3 DNA reads TGTGCCAGCAGTTTAGGGGGGAGTGGGTACGAGCAGTACTTC.

The V gene is TRBV15, the J gene TRBJ2-7; perhaps TRBD2 as D (5 bases). Germline V gene data show CDR1 as LNHNV and CDR2 as YYDKDF (reference sequence). V was clipped by 0 bases and J by 7 bases, with 13 bases between them. The CDR3 has 14 amino acids. CDR3 protein: CATSRDGGTDEQYF. The DNA of the CDR3 is TGTGCCACCAGCAGAGATGGAGGTACGGATGAGCAGTACTTC.

The chain combines TRBV27 with TRBJ2-1; a weak D match, TRBD1 (6 bases). The CDR3 covers 19 residues. Trimming took off 7 bases at V and 4 bases at J, with 29 bases between the two ends. Germline CDR1 reads MNHEY; CDR2 reads SMNVEV (reference sequence). The CDR3 bases are TGTGCCAGCACCCCCATGGGGGCGCTTCGGCTATCTCCTTACAATGAGCAGTTCTTC. This encodes CASTPMGALRLSPYNEQFF.

The J gene is TRBJ2-1, the V gene TRBV27; TRBD2 is a possible D gene (6 bases). The CDR3 is 15 residues long. V was clipped by 5 bases and J by 5 bases, with 16 bases between them. Germline V gives CDR1 MNHEY, CDR2 SMNVEV (reference sequence). The CDR3 is CASSLTRGGHNEQFF. CDR3 sequence (DNA): TGTGCCAGCAGTCTCACCCGGGGAGGCCACAATGAGCAGTTCTTC.

The chain carries TRBV7-6 and TRBJ2-1; D might be TRBD1 (6 bases). Trimming shortened V by 2 bases and J by 5 bases, and 10 bases separated the two germline ends. Germline V CDR1 and CDR2: SGHVS, FNYEAQ. This CDR3 spans 14 amino acids. The CDR3 here is CASSLYRDHNEQFF. The CDR3 DNA reads as TGTGCCAGCAGCTTATACAGGGATCACAATGAGCAGTTCTTC.

The V and J genes are TRBV2 and TRBJ2-5; 7 nucleotides match TRBD2. There are 16 residues in the CDR3. The germline gives CDR1 SNHLY, CDR2 FYNNEI. J lost 4 bases, V lost 7 bases, and 15 bases had no gene match. The CDR3 DNA is TGTGCCAGCACCGACCCCAGGAGCGGGATCTCAGAGACCCAGTACTTC. Its protein product is CASTDPRSGISETQYF.

As for this clone: The identical CDR3 is also encoded by other nucleotide sequences in the sample. Here the CDR3 reads CASSYTNTGELFF. The CDR3 bases are TGTGCCAGCAGTTACACCAACACCGGGGAGCTGTTTTTT. The rearrangement links TRBV6-6 to TRBJ2-2, with unresolved D. V dropped 2 bases and J dropped 2 bases, with 3 bases sitting between them. Germline CDR1 and CDR2: MNHNY and SVGAGI (reference sequence). CDR3 length equals 13 residues.

This sequence joins TRBV6-6 and TRBJ2-7; D may correspond to TRBD1 or TRBD2 (5 bases each). V was cut by 6 bases and J by 5 bases, with 20 bases left in between. CDR1 is MNHNY and CDR2 is SVGAGI in the germline V gene (reference sequence). The length of the CDR3 is 15 residues. The CDR3, as DNA: TGTGCCAGCAGGAAAGACAGATGGCTAGCAAACGAGCAGTACTTC. It translates to CASRKDRWLANEQYF.